Below are 25 T cell receptor beta chains sequenced from a single sample in a study of T cell responses to AZD1222 COVID-19 vaccine. Assay: immunoSEQ multiplex PCR; the TCRdb copy retains only in-frame clones and omits some. The sample has 95,000 to 150,000 clones, about nine tenths seen once; the top ten hold about 7%. Sequenced here: peripheral blood, sampled on day 0 of AZD1222 vaccination. The receptors derive from an adult in good health.

The chain is built from TRBV29-1 and TRBJ2-1, with D tentatively TRBD2 (6 bases). Germline CDR1 is SQVTM and CDR2 is ANQGSEA. V was shortened by 6 bases and J by 9 bases, with 21 bases between the two germline ends. The CDR3 covers 14 residues. The DNA of the CDR3 is TGCAGCGTGGAGGATTGGAACCGGGGAGGTGAGCAGTTCTTC. Residues: CSVEDWNRGGEQFF.

The J gene is TRBJ1-3, the V gene TRBV19; D unresolved. V was clipped by 5 bases and J by 7 bases, with 6 bases between them. CDR3 length: 11 amino acids. Germline V CDR1 and CDR2: LNHDA, SQIVND (reference sequence). Written as DNA, the CDR3 is TGTGCCAGTAGTCTAACGAACACCATATATTTT. Protein: CASSLTNTIYF.

The chain links TRBV11-2 to TRBJ2-1, with 7 bases aligning to TRBD1. V shed 4 bases, J shed 5 bases, and the junction held 8 bases outside the gene matches. In germline, CDR1 is SGHAT, CDR2 FQNNGV. The CDR3 has 15 residues. The CDR3 reads CASSSRQGFDNEQFF. CDR3 nucleotide sequence: TGTGCCAGCAGCTCCCGACAGGGTTTCGACAATGAGCAGTTCTTC.

This chain joins TRBV9 and TRBJ2-1; D gene uncertain. The CDR3 is made up of 12 amino acids. Germline loops: CDR1 SGDLS, CDR2 YYNGEE. The V end was cut by 0 bases, the J end by 7 bases, with 5 bases between. The CDR3: CASSVAENEQFF. The CDR3 nucleotides read TGTGCCAGCAGCGTAGCAGAAAATGAGCAGTTCTTC.

V is TRBV19 and J is TRBJ1-2; D is ambiguous. This CDR3 is 13 amino acids long. Germline CDR1 LNHDA, CDR2 SQIVND (reference sequence). V was cut by 4 bases and J by 4 bases, with 10 bases left in between. The CDR3 DNA sequence: TGTGCCAGTAGTACCCGACAAGCCTATGGCTACACCTTC. Protein: CASSTRQAYGYTF.

A single count supports this clone. The V gene is TRBV7-9, the J gene TRBJ2-4; 7 bases line up with TRBD2. The CDR3 spans 14 residues. The V gene's germline CDR1 is SEHNR and CDR2 FQNEAQ (reference sequence). V shed 1 base and J 7 bases; nucleotides not matched to a gene: 4. As DNA, the CDR3 is TGTGCCAGCAGCTTAGGCGGGAGTTTCAACATTCAGTACTTC. Its protein product is CASSLGGSFNIQYF.

The genes are TRBV28 and TRBJ2-7; 8 nucleotides align to TRBD1. CDR1 MDHEN and CDR2 SYDVKM come from the germline V gene. The CDR3 totals 15 residues. Trimming cost V 5 bases and J 4 bases; bases outside gene matches: 10. The CDR3 loop reads CASSPYPDRGYEQYF. DNA of the CDR3: TGTGCCAGCAGTCCTTACCCAGACAGGGGTTACGAGCAGTACTTC. Based on the CDR3 plus reference TRBV28 and TRBJ2-7, the full variable domain is DVKVTQSSRYLVKRTGEKVFLECVQDMDHENMFWYRQDPGLGLRLIYFSYDVKMKEKGDIPEGYSVSREKKERFSLILESASTNQTSMYLCASSPYPDRGYEQYFGPGTRLTVT.

V and J are TRBV3-1 (or the pseudogene TRBV3-2) and TRBJ2-2, with 10 nucleotides matching TRBD1. Per the germline V gene, CDR1 is LGHDT and CDR2 is YNNKEL (reference sequence). This CDR3 has 16 amino acids. Losses at the gene ends were 3 bases for V and 4 bases for J; bases not matched to a gene: 5. The CDR3 nucleotides are TGTGCCAGCAGCCAGACAGGGGGCGCGGCCACCGGGGAGCTGTTTTTT. It yields the protein CASSQTGGAATGELFF.

The J gene is TRBJ1-2, the V gene TRBV7-9; D unclear. The CDR3 runs 13 residues. The V and J ends lost 5 bases and 4 bases respectively, with 11 bases between them. CDR1 is SEHNR, CDR2 FQNEAQ, per germline (reference sequence). In DNA, the CDR3 is TGTGCCAGCAGCCGTTTGTCAAGCTATGGCTACACCTTC. Its protein product is CASSRLSSYGYTF.

The rearrangement links TRBV27 to TRBJ2-3, with TRBD2 identical over 10 bases. CDR1 MNHEY and CDR2 SMNVEV come from the germline V gene (reference sequence). CDR3 length: 16 amino acids. The J segment lost 3 bases and the V segment lost 3 bases, leaving 6 bases of the junction unmatched. CDR3 protein: CASSFPSGSGTDTQYF. Written as DNA, the CDR3 is TGTGCCAGCAGTTTCCCTAGCGGGAGTGGTACAGATACGCAGTATTTT.

V and J are TRBV2 and TRBJ2-3; 8 bases map to TRBD1. The J segment lost 4 bases and the V segment lost 4 bases, leaving 4 bases of the junction unmatched. The CDR3 totals 14 residues. Germline CDR1 is SNHLY and CDR2 is FYNNEI. The CDR3 sequence is CASSAGTGPDTQYF. CDR3 DNA sequence: TGTGCCAGCAGTGCCGGGACAGGACCAGATACGCAGTATTTT.

This clone was seen a single time. This sequence joins TRBV5-1 and TRBJ1-5, with TRBD1 matching 7 bases. Per the germline V gene, CDR1 is SGHRS and CDR2 is YFSETQ. The CDR3 spans 16 residues. The trim removed 0 bases at V and 0 bases at J, leaving 3 bases unmatched. CDR3 DNA: TGCGCCAGCAGCTTGGCGGGGACAGATAGCAATCAGCCCCAGCATTTT. It specifies CASSLAGTDSNQPQHF. The full variable domain, its missing parts supplied by reference TRBV5-1 and TRBJ1-5, is KAGVTQTPRYLIKTRGQQVTLSCSPISGHRSVSWYQQTPGQGLQFLFEYFSETQRNKGNFPGRFSGRQFSNSRSEMNVSTLELGDSALYLCASSLAGTDSNQPQHFGDGTRLSIL.

The rearrangement links TRBV9 to TRBJ2-1; 10 nucleotides match TRBD2. Germline V gives CDR1 SGDLS, CDR2 YYNGEE. The CDR3 has 17 amino acids. With V trimmed by 4 bases and J by 6 bases, 13 bases remained unmatched. This chain's CDR3 is CASSPRPGLAGVNEQFF. The CDR3 bases are TGTGCCAGCAGCCCGAGACCTGGGCTAGCGGGAGTCAATGAGCAGTTCTTC.

As DNA, the CDR3 is TGTGCCAGCAGCCCTGGTCTCTACGAGCAGTACTTC. Protein: CASSPGLYEQYF. The J gene is TRBJ2-7, the V gene TRBV11-2, with D uncertain. Trimming stripped 5 bases from V and 3 bases from J, with 8 bases between. This CDR3 is 12 amino acids long. Germline V gene lookup returns CDR1 SGHAT and CDR2 FQNNGV.

The chain uses TRBV2 and TRBJ2-7, with 9 bases fitting TRBD1. V lost 9 bases to trimming and J lost 0 bases; unmatched junction nucleotides: 6. The length of the CDR3 is 14 residues. Germline CDR1 SNHLY, CDR2 FYNNEI. Here the CDR3 reads CASYRDRDSYEQYF. The CDR3 DNA follows: TGTGCCAGTTATCGGGACAGGGACTCCTACGAGCAGTACTTC.

This chain links TRBV5-8 with TRBJ1-2; D gene ambiguous. The CDR3 loop spans 16 amino acids. The germline V gene encodes CDR1 SGHTS and CDR2 YDEGEE. Trimming stripped 1 base from V and 5 bases from J, with 18 bases between. The CDR3 DNA is TGTGCCAGCAGCTTGCGGTTCAGGAGAGAGACTTATGGCTACACCTTC. Translated, it gives CASSLRFRRETYGYTF. The variable domain in full, with the rest retrieved from reference TRBV5-8 and TRBJ1-2, is EAGVTQSPTHLIKTRGQQATLRCSPISGHTSVYWYQQALGLGLQFLLWYDEGEERNRGNFPPRFSGRQFPNYSSELNVNALELEDSALYLCASSLRFRRETYGYTFGSGTRLTVV.

CDR3 DNA sequence: TGTGCCAGCAGCGCCCACCATACCGCAACTAATGAAAAACTGTTTTTT. Translated, it gives CASSAHHTATNEKLFF. The chain links TRBV3-1 (or the pseudogene TRBV3-2) to TRBJ1-4; D is undetermined. V lost 5 bases and J 0 bases, leaving 13 bases between the germline ends. Germline CDR1 reads LGHDT; CDR2 reads YNNKEL (reference sequence). The CDR3 covers 16 residues.

This rearrangement joins TRBV19 to TRBJ2-1; 10 bases align to TRBD1. CDR3 length: 15 amino acids. Losses at the gene ends were 3 bases for V and 5 bases for J; bases not matched to a gene: 4. CDR1 LNHDA and CDR2 SQIVND come from the germline V gene (reference sequence). The DNA of the CDR3 is TGTGCCAGTAGTATGAGGGACAGGGGAAACAATGAGCAGTTCTTC. It codes for CASSMRDRGNNEQFF.

The V gene is TRBV5-1, the J gene TRBJ1-1; D is unclear. Germline values: CDR1 SGHRS, CDR2 YFSETQ. This CDR3 spans 12 amino acids. Trimming took off 7 bases at V and 1 base at J, with 8 bases between the two ends. The CDR3 nucleotides are TGCGCCAGCCGCCTAGGGAACACTGAAGCTTTCTTT. This sequence encodes CASRLGNTEAFF.

J is TRBJ2-1 and V is TRBV5-1, with D possibly called TRBD1 or TRBD2 (5 bases each). CDR1 and CDR2 from the germline V gene are SGHRS and YFSETQ. The CDR3 covers 14 residues. Trimming stripped 1 base from V and 8 bases from J, with 13 bases between. As DNA, the CDR3 is TGCGCCAGCAGCTTGTGGGACCCTCGGGATGAGCAGTTCTTC. As protein: CASSLWDPRDEQFF.

The rearrangement links TRBV11-2 to TRBJ2-7; 10 bases are a match to TRBD1. V shed 4 bases and J 3 bases; nucleotides not matched to a gene: 3. The CDR3 spans 14 residues. CDR1 is SGHAT, CDR2 FQNNGV, per germline. CDR3 bases: TGTGCCAGCAGCTGGGACAGGGGCGGCTACGAGCAGTACTTC. This sequence encodes CASSWDRGGYEQYF.

V usage is TRBV10-3 and J usage is TRBJ2-7; D is unresolved. This CDR3 is 14 amino acids long. Per the germline V gene, CDR1 is ENHRY and CDR2 is SYGVKD. Deletions cut 7 bases from V and 3 bases from J, with 16 bases between. Written as DNA, the CDR3 is TGTGCCATCACTACGACACTGTCAAGCTACGAGCAGTACTTC. Its protein product is CAITTTLSSYEQYF.

This chain uses TRBV28 with TRBJ1-2; the D gene is possibly TRBD1 (5 bases). Germline V gives CDR1 MDHEN, CDR2 SYDVKM. This CDR3 has 15 residues. Trimming left V 6 bases short and J 4 bases short, with 18 bases between. The CDR3 sequence is CASSSNYGGVYGYTF. The CDR3 DNA sequence: TGTGCCAGCAGCTCCAATTACGGAGGGGTCTATGGCTACACCTTC.

V gene TRBV7-2 combines with J gene TRBJ2-1; TRBD2 matches at 7 bases. The CDR3 totals 14 residues. In germline, CDR1 is SGHTA, CDR2 FQGNSA. The junction had 4 bases not matched to a gene; V was cut back by 2 bases and J by 6 bases. CDR3 in DNA: TGTGCCAGCAGCTTACTAGGCGGGAGCAATGAGCAGTTCTTC. Translation gives CASSLLGGSNEQFF. Full variable domain (missing parts from reference TRBV7-2 and TRBJ2-1): GAGVSQSPSNKVTEKGKDVELRCDPISGHTALYWYRQSLGQGLEFLIYFQGNSAPDKSGLPSDRFSAERTGGSVSTLTIQRTQQEDSAVYLCASSLLGGSNEQFFGPGTRLTVL.

J is TRBJ1-1 and V is TRBV7-9; D perhaps matches TRBD1 (6 bases). From germline, CDR1 is SEHNR and CDR2 FQNEAQ (reference sequence). This CDR3 is 15 amino acids long. The germline V and J ends were trimmed by 5 bases and 5 bases, with 18 bases remaining between them. CDR3 protein: CASSPWVGAGTEAFF. The CDR3 coding sequence is TGTGCCAGCAGCCCTTGGGTGGGGGCGGGAACTGAAGCTTTCTTT.